This record looks at one TCR beta chain sequence and its context. Its matching antigen is unknown. Genomic DNA came from blood conventional CD4+ T cells gated CD25-low CD127-high. The sample is drawn from a study of regulatory and conventional T cells in RAG deficiency. Broader study findings: Treg unique TCR beta sequences were about 91-fold fewer in Omenn syndrome and CID/AS patients than controls.

Clones were read by immunoSEQ multiplex PCR, and TCRdb kept only the in-frame ones, dropping some. This sample yields approximately 35,000 clones, of which about 76% are seen a single time; just under 3.5% belongs to the top ten. The CDR3 is 14 amino acids. Germline V CDR1 and CDR2: SGHNT, YYREEE (reference sequence). V was cut by 4 bases and J by 5 bases, with 15 bases left in between. The data also belong to a second study, concerning regulatory T cells. From that study: Primers: 52 TRBV forward and 13 TRBJ reverse.

The chain combines TRBV5-4 with TRBJ1-2; D is unclear. The sequence was obtained from a human donor in good health. The sequencing input was CD4+ effector T cells sorted from blood. The CDR3 protein is CASSPSEVGYGYTF. In DNA form, the CDR3 reads TGTGCCAGCAGCCCCAGTGAGGTTGGGTATGGCTACACCTTC.